These T cell receptor beta chains were read from a single sample in a study of OX40 agonist ivuxolimab in advanced cancers. Some clones are missing from TCRdb's copy, which holds only in-frame ones; the method was immunoSEQ multiplex PCR. The sample lists around 76,000 clones; roughly 89% were seen once. The starting material was CD4+ or CD8+ T cells sorted from blood, obtained in a trial of the OX40 agonist ivuxolimab. The receptors derive from an adult with an advanced solid tumor such as melanoma, head and neck, liver or kidney cancer. CDR3s include the opening cysteine and the closing phenylalanine or tryptophan. The D gene is left open where the match is weak. Where a row states a size, it is once, few, many or the class of an expanded clone; other rows omit it.

clone_size j_call v_call d_call cdr3_aa cdr3_nt
NA TRBJ1-1 TRBV6-1 TRBD1 CASSERGDRGWAEAFF TGTGCCAGCAGTGAAAGGGGAGACAGGGGTTGGGCTGAAGCTTTCTTT
NA TRBJ2-1 TRBV7-3 NA CASSSTDYNEQFF TGTGCCAGCAGCTCGACTGACTACAATGAGCAGTTCTTC
once TRBJ2-1 TRBV19 TRBD2 CASRGLAGFNEQFF TGTGCCAGTAGAGGGCTAGCGGGATTTAATGAGCAGTTCTTC
NA TRBJ1-1 TRBV5-1 NA CASSLGRGAEAFF TGCGCCAGCAGCTTGGGAAGGGGTGCTGAAGCTTTCTTT
NA TRBJ1-2 TRBV15 TRBD1 CATSRVLAGTDGYTF TGTGCCACCAGCAGAGTTTTGGCCGGGACAGATGGCTACACCTTC
NA TRBJ2-7 TRBV4-1 TRBD1 CASSSDREGYEQYF TGCGCCAGCAGCTCCGACAGGGAAGGGTACGAGCAGTACTTC
NA TRBJ2-7 TRBV18 NA CASSPPSRGPYEQYF TGTGCCAGCTCACCACCGTCCAGGGGACCCTACGAGCAGTACTTC
once TRBJ2-7 TRBV27 NA CASSLGNEQYF TGTGCCAGCAGTTTGGGCAACGAGCAGTACTTC
NA TRBJ2-7 TRBV6-6 TRBD2 CASSYSLAGGYEQYF TGTGCCAGCAGTTACTCTTTAGCGGGGGGGTACGAGCAGTACTTC
once TRBJ2-2 TRBV28 TRBD2 CASSRSGRGTGELFF TGTGCCAGCAGTAGGAGCGGGAGAGGTACCGGGGAGCTGTTTTTT
NA TRBJ2-6 TRBV5-5 NA CASSLESGANVLTF TGTGCCAGCAGCTTGGAATCTGGGGCCAACGTCCTGACTTTC
NA TRBJ2-3 TRBV6-1 TRBD2 CATLGLADTDTQYF TGTGCCACTCTGGGACTAGCGGACACAGATACGCAGTATTTT
NA TRBJ1-1 TRBV6-6 NA CASYSGRGTEAFF TGTGCCAGTTACTCGGGACGAGGCACTGAAGCTTTCTTT
NA TRBJ2-2 TRBV11-2 NA CASSLLRGAGELFF TGTGCCAGCAGCTTACTTAGGGGCGCCGGGGAGCTGTTTTTT
NA TRBJ1-3 TRBV7-2 NA CASSPLRRTGNTIYF TGTGCCAGCAGCCCGCTACGGAGAACTGGAAACACCATATATTTT
NA TRBJ2-7 TRBV2 NA CAGHWDPSGEQYF TGTGCCGGACACTGGGACCCTTCGGGCGAGCAGTACTTC
NA TRBJ2-1 TRBV13 NA CASSKDPSDEQFF TGTGCCAGCAGCAAGGACCCCTCCGATGAGCAGTTCTTC
NA TRBJ2-7 TRBV28 NA CAILKSGYSYEQYF TGTGCCATTCTAAAAAGCGGATACTCCTACGAGCAGTACTTC
NA TRBJ2-6 TRBV19 NA CASSPRLAGANVLTF TGTGCCAGTAGTCCCCGACTAGCTGGGGCCAACGTCCTGACTTTC
NA TRBJ2-7 TRBV7-6 TRBD1 CASSFQGADQYF TGTGCCAGCAGCTTCCAGGGGGCAGATCAGTACTTC
NA TRBJ1-1 TRBV30 NA CACRFRDVLHGFF TGTGCCTGTAGATTCCGGGACGTACTCCATGGTTTCTTT
NA TRBJ1-2 TRBV9 NA CASTDLGYGYTF TGTGCCAGCACTGACCTTGGGTATGGCTACACCTTC
NA TRBJ2-7 TRBV4-1 TRBD1 CASSLGQGIGEQYF TGCGCCAGCAGCCTGGGACAGGGGATCGGTGAGCAGTACTTC
NA TRBJ2-3 TRBV11-2 NA CASRDLADTQYF TGTGCCAGCAGGGACCTGGCGGATACGCAGTATTTT
NA TRBJ1-1 TRBV7-9 NA CASSFKGADTEAFF TGTGCCAGCAGCTTTAAGGGAGCGGACACTGAAGCTTTCTTT
once TRBJ1-1 TRBV6-5 NA CASSYGTANTEAFF TGTGCCAGCAGTTACGGGACGGCGAACACTGAAGCTTTCTTT
NA TRBJ1-1 TRBV11-2 NA CASSFTGDSLEAFF TGTGCCAGCAGCTTCACGGGGGATAGTTTGGAAGCTTTCTTT
NA TRBJ2-3 TRBV7-8 NA CASSLMADTQYF TGTGCCAGCAGCTTAATGGCAGATACGCAGTATTTT
NA TRBJ2-5 TRBV30 NA CAWSVLRPGYQETQYF TGTGCCTGGAGTGTTCTTCGGCCAGGGTACCAAGAGACCCAGTACTTC
NA TRBJ2-1 TRBV4-2 TRBD2 CASSQAAGLADYNEQFF TGTGCCAGCAGCCAGGCAGCGGGACTAGCGGATTACAATGAGCAGTTCTTC
NA TRBJ1-1 TRBV15 NA CATSRPSDVTEAFF TGTGCCACCAGCAGACCCAGCGACGTAACTGAAGCTTTCTTT
NA TRBJ1-3 TRBV5-4 NA CASSSPTAPGNTIYF TGTGCCAGCAGCTCACCGACAGCCCCTGGAAACACCATATATTTT
NA TRBJ1-1 TRBV27 NA CASRTVVGRWGGNTEAFF TGTGCCAGCAGAACGGTCGTCGGGAGGTGGGGGGGGAACACTGAAGCTTTCTTT
NA TRBJ2-3 TRBV7-9 NA CASSSTDTQYF TGTGCCAGCAGCTCAACAGATACGCAGTATTTT
NA TRBJ2-7 TRBV30 TRBD1 CAWNPTGLEQYF TGTGCCTGGAACCCGACAGGGCTCGAGCAGTACTTC
NA TRBJ2-1 TRBV28 TRBD2 CASSLGTSGYNEQFF TGTGCCAGCAGTTTAGGGACTAGCGGCTACAATGAGCAGTTCTTC